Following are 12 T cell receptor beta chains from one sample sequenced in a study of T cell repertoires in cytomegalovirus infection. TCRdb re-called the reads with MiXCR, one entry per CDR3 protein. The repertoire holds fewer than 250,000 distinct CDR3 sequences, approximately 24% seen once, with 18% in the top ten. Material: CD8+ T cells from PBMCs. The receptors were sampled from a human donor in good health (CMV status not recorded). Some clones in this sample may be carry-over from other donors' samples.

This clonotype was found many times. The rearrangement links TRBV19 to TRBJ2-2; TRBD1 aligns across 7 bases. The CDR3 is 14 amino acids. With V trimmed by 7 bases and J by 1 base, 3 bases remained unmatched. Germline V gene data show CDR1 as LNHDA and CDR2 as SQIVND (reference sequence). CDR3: CASTGTENTGELFF. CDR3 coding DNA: TGTGCCAGTACCGGGACAGAGAACACCGGGGAGCTGTTTTTT. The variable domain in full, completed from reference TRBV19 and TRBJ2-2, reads DGGITQSPKYLFRKEGQNVTLSCEQNLNHDAMYWYRQDPGQGLRLIYYSQIVNDFQKGDIAEGYSVSREKKESFPLTVTSAQKNPTAFYLCASTGTENTGELFFGEGSRLTVL.

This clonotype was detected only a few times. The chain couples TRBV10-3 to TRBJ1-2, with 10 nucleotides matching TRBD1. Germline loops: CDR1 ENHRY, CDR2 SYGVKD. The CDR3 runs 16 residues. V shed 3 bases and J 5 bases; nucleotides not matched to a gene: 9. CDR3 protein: CAISDPRDRGIYGYTF. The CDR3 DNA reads TGTGCCATCAGTGATCCCCGGGACAGGGGAATTTATGGCTACACCTTC.

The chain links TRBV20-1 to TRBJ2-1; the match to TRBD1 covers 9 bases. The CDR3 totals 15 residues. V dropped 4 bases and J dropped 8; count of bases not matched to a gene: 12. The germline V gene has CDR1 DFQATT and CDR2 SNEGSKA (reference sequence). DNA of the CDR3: TGCAGTGCTAAATCCACAGGGGGCGCTAACCATGAGCAGTTCTTC. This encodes CSAKSTGGANHEQFF.

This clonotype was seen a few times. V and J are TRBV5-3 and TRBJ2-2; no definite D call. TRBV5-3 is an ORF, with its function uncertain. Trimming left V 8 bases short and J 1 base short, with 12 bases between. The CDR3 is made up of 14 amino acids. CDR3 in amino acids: CASSLNLNTGELFF. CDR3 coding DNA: TGTGCCAGCAGCCTTAACCTGAACACCGGGGAGCTGTTTTTT.

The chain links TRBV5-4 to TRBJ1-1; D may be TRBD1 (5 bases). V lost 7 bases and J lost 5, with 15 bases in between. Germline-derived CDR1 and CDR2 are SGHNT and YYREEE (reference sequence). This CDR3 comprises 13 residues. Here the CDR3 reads CASRKEAGTEAFF. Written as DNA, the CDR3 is TGTGCCAGCCGAAAGGAGGCAGGGACTGAAGCTTTCTTT.

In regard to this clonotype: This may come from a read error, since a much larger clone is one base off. CDR3 sequence (DNA): TGTGCCAGCAGCTTAGACCCCTACGAGCAGTACTTC. Protein: CASSLDPYEQYF. V usage is TRBV7-9 and J usage is TRBJ2-7; D remains ambiguous. The CDR3 consists of 12 residues. Germline V lookup: CDR1 SEHNR, CDR2 FQNEAQ (reference sequence). The V and J ends lost 1 base and 2 bases respectively, with 3 bases between them.

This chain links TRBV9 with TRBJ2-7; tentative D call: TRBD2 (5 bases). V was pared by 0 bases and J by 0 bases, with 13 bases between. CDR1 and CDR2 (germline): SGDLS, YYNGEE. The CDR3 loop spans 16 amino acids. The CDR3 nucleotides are TGTGCCAGCAGCGTAGGTGGTCTAGGGAGCTCCTACGAGCAGTACTTC. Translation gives CASSVGGLGSSYEQYF.

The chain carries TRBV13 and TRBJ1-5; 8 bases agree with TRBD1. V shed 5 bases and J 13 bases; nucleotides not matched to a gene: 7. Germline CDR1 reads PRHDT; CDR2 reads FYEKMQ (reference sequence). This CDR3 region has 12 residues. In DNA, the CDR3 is TGTGCCAGCAGCCAAGGGACAGGCATTCAGCATTTT. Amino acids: CASSQGTGIQHF.

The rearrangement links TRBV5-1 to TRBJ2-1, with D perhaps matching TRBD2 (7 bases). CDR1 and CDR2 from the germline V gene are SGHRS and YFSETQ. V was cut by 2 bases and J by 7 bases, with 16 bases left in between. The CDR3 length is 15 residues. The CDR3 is CASSFWGGGQNEQFF. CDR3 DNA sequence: TGCGCCAGCAGCTTTTGGGGGGGGGGCCAGAATGAGCAGTTCTTC. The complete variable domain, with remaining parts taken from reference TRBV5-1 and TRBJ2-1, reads KAGVTQTPRYLIKTRGQQVTLSCSPISGHRSVSWYQQTPGQGLQFLFEYFSETQRNKGNFPGRFSGRQFSNSRSEMNVSTLELGDSALYLCASSFWGGGQNEQFFGPGTRLTVL.

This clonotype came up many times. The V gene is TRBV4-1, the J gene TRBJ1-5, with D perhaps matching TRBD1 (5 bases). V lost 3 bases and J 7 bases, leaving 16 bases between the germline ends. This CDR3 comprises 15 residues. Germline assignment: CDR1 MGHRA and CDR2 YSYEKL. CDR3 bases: TGCGCCAGCAGCCAGTCAGGCCAGGGCGACCAGCCCCAGCATTTT. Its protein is CASSQSGQGDQPQHF.

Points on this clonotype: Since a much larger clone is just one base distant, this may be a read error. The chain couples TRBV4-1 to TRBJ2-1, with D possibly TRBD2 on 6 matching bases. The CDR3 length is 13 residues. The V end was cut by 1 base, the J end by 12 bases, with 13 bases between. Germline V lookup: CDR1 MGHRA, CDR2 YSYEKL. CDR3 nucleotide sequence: TGCGCCAGCAGCCAAGGAGGCCCGGAGGGGCAGTTCTTC. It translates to CASSQGGPEGQFF.

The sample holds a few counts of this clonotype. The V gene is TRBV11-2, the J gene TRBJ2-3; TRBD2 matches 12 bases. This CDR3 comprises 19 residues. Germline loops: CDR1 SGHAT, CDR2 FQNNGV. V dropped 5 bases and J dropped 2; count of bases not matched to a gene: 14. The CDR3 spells CASSTSGTSGSEYTDTQYF. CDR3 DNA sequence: TGTGCCAGCAGCACCTCCGGGACTAGCGGGTCGGAGTACACAGATACGCAGTATTTT.